This TCR beta chain was captured by sequencing in a study of blood T cells in healthy people across ages. Study-wide results and caveats: Higher naive T cell percentage went strongly together with higher TCR beta diversity. Compared with aged donors, long-lived donors showed fewer expanded clones, suggesting selection. No conclusive comparison of naive versus antigen-experienced cells was possible with unsorted PBMCs.

V lost 7 bases to trimming and J lost 4 bases; unmatched junction nucleotides: 4. This CDR3 has 14 amino acids. Germline lookup yields CDR1 SNHLY and CDR2 FYNNEI. Then a second PCR, running roughly 7 to 11 cycles, was carried out with a sample-barcoded 5' primer and a J-beta primer mix. A 12-random-nucleotide template-switch adaptor tagged each cDNA molecule. MiXCR was run by TCRdb on the 5' RACE reads, yielding one entry per CDR3 protein. Here the sample spans some 640,000 distinct CDR3 sequences, approximately 50% being singletons. This clonotype was seen more than once but under ten times. Its target is unknown.

Sequencing was performed on blood. This rearrangement joins TRBV2 to TRBJ1-1; TRBD1 agrees at 12 bases. This clonotype originated in a woman aged 55-69 years in good health. The DNA for the CDR3 is TGTGCCAGCACCTGGGACAGGGGGCTCACTGAAGCTTTCTTT. It codes for CASTWDRGLTEAFF.